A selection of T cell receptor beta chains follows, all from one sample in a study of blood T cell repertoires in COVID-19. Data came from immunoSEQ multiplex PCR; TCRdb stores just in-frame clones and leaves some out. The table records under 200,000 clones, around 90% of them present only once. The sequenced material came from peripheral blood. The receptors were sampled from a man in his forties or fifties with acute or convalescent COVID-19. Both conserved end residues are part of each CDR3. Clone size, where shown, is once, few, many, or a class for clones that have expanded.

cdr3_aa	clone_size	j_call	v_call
CASRATFLRDLQETQYF	NA	TRBJ2-5	TRBV4-1
CASSLRGGGETQYF	NA	TRBJ2-5	TRBV28
CASSLAAGGDYEQYF	NA	TRBJ2-7	TRBV2
CASSSLANEQFF	NA	TRBJ2-1	TRBV6-6
CASSVGNRVYGYTF	NA	TRBJ1-2	TRBV9
CAWIPPLAGVRYEQFF	NA	TRBJ2-1	TRBV30
CASRAGGGTSTGELFF	NA	TRBJ2-2	TRBV7-6
CASSPGGKPGEQFF	NA	TRBJ2-1	TRBV28
CASRLQGTGELFF	NA	TRBJ2-2	TRBV25-1
CASSSITGYNEQFF	once	TRBJ2-1	TRBV7-6